A single sample is the source of the 6 T cell receptor beta chains below, sequenced in a study of T cell repertoires in aging, cancer and after chemotherapy. Peripheral blood genomic DNA, not sorted cells or RNA, was the template. TRB rearrangements spanning V, D and J were amplified using mixed TRB-A/B primers. Via MiXCR, TCRdb re-called the multiplex PCR reads, giving one row per CDR3 protein. The repertoire holds about 3,000 distinct CDR3 sequences, with about 31% as singletons. What was sequenced was blood. The source is a human donor in good health.

In this sample, this clonotype is medium-sized. V usage is TRBV20-1 and J usage is TRBJ1-6; 7 bases match TRBD1. The germline V gene encodes CDR1 DFQATT and CDR2 SNEGSKA (reference sequence). The CDR3 totals 15 residues. V was pared by 4 bases and J by 7 bases, with 10 bases of the junction left unmatched. CDR3 nucleotides: TGCAGTGCTATCACAGGGGTGCAAGAAAATTCACCCCTCCACTTT. This gives the protein CSAITGVQENSPLHF.

By frequency in the sample, this clonotype is medium-sized. The DNA for the CDR3 is TGCGCCAGCAGCTTGCAACAGGGGGATGAGGAGACCCAGTACTTC. Encoded protein: CASSLQQGDEETQYF. V is TRBV5-1 and J is TRBJ2-5; 8 bases map to TRBD1. Trimming took 1 base from V and 5 from J; bases not matched to a gene: 7. The CDR3 loop spans 15 amino acids. Germline V gives CDR1 SGHRS, CDR2 YFSETQ.

The rearrangement uses TRBV28 and TRBJ2-5; D gene ambiguous. Looked up from germline, CDR1 is MDHEN and CDR2 is SYDVKM. Deletions cut 3 bases from V and 6 bases from J, with 11 bases between. The CDR3 has 13 residues. DNA of the CDR3: TGTGCCAGCAGTTTGGGCGCCCCGAAGACCCAGTACTTC. It translates to CASSLGAPKTQYF.

The rearrangement joins TRBV20-1 to TRBJ2-3, with 10 bases fitting TRBD2. The CDR3 spans 13 residues. After removal of 6 bases from V and 9 bases from J, the junction contained 9 bases not matched to a gene. Germline-derived CDR1 and CDR2 are DFQATT and SNEGSKA (reference sequence). As DNA, the CDR3 is TGCAGTGCGGGGACTAGCGAGATTGGGACGCAGTATTTT. It is translated as CSAGTSEIGTQYF.

As concerns this clonotype: This may come from a read error, since a much larger clone is one base off. V is TRBV19 and J is TRBJ1-5; D call uncertain. Trimming took off 4 bases at V and 6 bases at J, with 16 bases between the two ends. CDR3 size: 15 residues. Germline values: CDR1 LNHDA, CDR2 SQIVND (reference sequence). The CDR3 nucleotides are TGTGCCAGTAGTACCGTGGGAGGAGGGCGTCAGCCCCAGCATTTT. This codes for CASSTVGGGRQPQHF.

This clonotype rates as medium-sized. The rearrangement links TRBV20-1 to TRBJ2-1; 10 bases agree with TRBD2. Germline-derived CDR1 and CDR2 are DFQATT and SNEGSKA (reference sequence). The CDR3 runs to 18 residues. The V and J ends lost 5 bases and 0 bases, in that order; junction bases with no gene match: 13. The CDR3 reads CSAPPASGGQSSYNEQFF. DNA for the CDR3: TGCAGTGCTCCCCCAGCTAGCGGGGGCCAGAGCTCCTACAATGAGCAGTTCTTC.